One and the same sample provided the 23 T cell receptor beta chains below, sequenced in a study of identifying expanded T cells in peripheral blood. The method was immunoSEQ multiplex PCR; TCRdb's version includes in-frame clones alone and lacks a portion of them. Of over 100,000 clones listed, about nine tenths were seen once; the top ten hold just under 8.5%. Sample: blood. The source of these receptors is a person between 18 and 75 years old in good health.

J is TRBJ2-2 and V is TRBV7-2; D gene uncertain. V was pared by 4 bases and J by 4 bases, with 10 bases between. The CDR3 is made up of 14 amino acids. Germline-derived CDR1 and CDR2 are SGHTA and FQGNSA. The CDR3 region has the DNA TGTGCCAGCAGCTCAAATAGGGTCACCGGGGAGCTGTTTTTT. Its translation: CASSSNRVTGELFF.

The chain couples TRBV27 to TRBJ1-5; D gene uncertain. The V end was cut by 2 bases, the J end by 7 bases, with 12 bases between. Germline V lookup: CDR1 MNHEY, CDR2 SMNVEV (reference sequence). This CDR3 is built from 14 residues. The CDR3, as DNA: TGTGCCAGCAGTTTAATGGGCCCGGCGCAGCCCCAGCATTTT. Encoded protein: CASSLMGPAQPQHF.

DNA of the CDR3: TGTGCCAGCAGTGAAAGAACTACTAGCGGGGATCAAGAGACCCAGTACTTC. Encoded protein: CASSERTTSGDQETQYF. This chain joins TRBV25-1 and TRBJ2-5; TRBD2 matches 10 bases. Germline loops: CDR1 MGHDK, CDR2 SYGVNS. V gave up 2 bases and J gave up 2 bases; unmatched junction bases: 8. This CDR3 comprises 17 residues.

The chain is built from TRBV10-3 and TRBJ1-2; 11 bases map to TRBD1. Germline CDR1 is ENHRY and CDR2 is SYGVKD. The CDR3 consists of 14 residues. Trimming cost V 6 bases and J 2 bases; bases outside gene matches: 2. The CDR3 is CAIRRDRGNYGYTF. DNA of the CDR3: TGTGCCATCAGGCGGGACAGGGGGAACTATGGCTACACCTTC.

The chain couples TRBV4-3 to TRBJ2-3, with no clear D. Germline V gene data show CDR1 as LGHNA and CDR2 as YSLEER. The CDR3 is 13 amino acids. V was shortened by 4 bases and J by 4 bases, with 9 bases between the two germline ends. The DNA for the CDR3 is TGCGCCAGCAGCCTGTACCTAGCAGATACGCAGTATTTT. This codes for CASSLYLADTQYF.

V usage is TRBV2 and J usage is TRBJ1-1; D is unresolved. Trimming left V 6 bases short and J 4 bases short, with 9 bases between. CDR1 and CDR2 (germline): SNHLY, FYNNEI. This CDR3 has 12 amino acids. The chain's CDR3 is CASRVTVTEAFF. The CDR3 DNA sequence: TGTGCCAGCAGGGTTACAGTCACTGAAGCTTTCTTT. Using reference TRBV2 and TRBJ1-1 for the parts outside the CDR3, the full variable domain is EPEVTQTPSHQVTQMGQEVILRCVPISNHLYFYWYRQILGQKVEFLVSFYNNEISEKSEIFDDQFSVERPDGSNFTLKIRSTKLEDSAMYFCASRVTVTEAFFGQGTRLTVV.

The chain employs TRBV9 and TRBJ1-2; no definite D call. CDR3 length: 13 amino acids. Germline V gene data show CDR1 as SGDLS and CDR2 as YYNGEE. Trimming shortened V by 3 bases and J by 4 bases, and 10 bases separated the two germline ends. CDR3 DNA sequence: TGTGCCAGCAGCGGACGAGGAAGCTATGGCTACACCTTC. This gives the protein CASSGRGSYGYTF.

The J gene is TRBJ1-1, the V gene TRBV5-4; 8 bases align to TRBD1. Germline assignment: CDR1 SGHNT and CDR2 YYREEE (reference sequence). The V gene end was trimmed by 0 bases and the J gene end by 4 bases; junction bases not matched to a gene: 8. The CDR3 is 16 amino acids. In DNA form, the CDR3 reads TGTGCCAGCAGCTTGGGACAGGGGTCTCTGGTCACTGAAGCTTTCTTT. Translated: CASSLGQGSLVTEAFF. Filled out from reference TRBV5-4 and TRBJ1-1, the complete variable domain reads ETGVTQSPTHLIKTRGQQVTLRCSSQSGHNTVSWYQQALGQGPQFIFQYYREEENGRGNFPPRFSGLQFPNYSSELNVNALELDDSALYLCASSLGQGSLVTEAFFGQGTRLTVV.

V gene TRBV5-4 combines with J gene TRBJ2-1; 11 bases map to TRBD1. The germline V gene has CDR1 SGHNT and CDR2 YYREEE (reference sequence). This CDR3 region has 17 residues. V dropped 3 bases and J dropped 0; count of bases not matched to a gene: 5. The CDR3 reads CASSYGQGASSYNEQFF. CDR3 in DNA: TGTGCCAGCAGCTACGGACAGGGGGCTAGCTCCTACAATGAGCAGTTCTTC.

This clone was recorded only once. The gene calls are TRBV4-2 and TRBJ2-5, with TRBD2 matching 8 bases. The trim removed 3 bases at V and 5 bases at J, leaving 11 bases unmatched. The germline CDR1 and CDR2 sequences are LGHNA and YNFKEQ. The CDR3 extends over 16 amino acids. CDR3 DNA: TGTGCCAGCAGCCAGCCAGGGCGGGGGGTGGATGAGACCCAGTACTTC. Encoded protein: CASSQPGRGVDETQYF.

The V and J genes are TRBV7-2 and TRBJ1-5; D is ambiguous. This CDR3 is 15 amino acids long. Germline lookup yields CDR1 SGHTA and CDR2 FQGNSA. V lost 6 bases, J lost 2 bases, and 14 bases lay in between. Here the CDR3 reads CASRYRPEGNQPQHF. In DNA form, the CDR3 reads TGTGCCAGCAGATATAGGCCTGAGGGCAATCAGCCCCAGCATTTT.

The J gene is TRBJ2-2, the V gene TRBV7-3; D is unclear. The CDR3 runs 15 residues. Germline V lookup: CDR1 SGHTA, CDR2 FQGTGA. The V end lost 3 bases, the J end lost 2 bases, and 10 bases lay between the germline ends. The CDR3 DNA reads as TGTGCCAGCAGCTTGGGTCCAGAAAACACCGGGGAGCTGTTTTTT. This translates into CASSLGPENTGELFF.

V is TRBV21-1 and J is TRBJ1-1. TRBV21-1 is a known pseudogene. This CDR3 is 16 amino acids long. CDR3 DNA: TGTGCCAGCAGCAAAGATGCAAGGGCCAGAGCACTGAGCGCTTTCTTT. It specifies CASSKDARARALSAFF.

The chain uses TRBV29-1 and TRBJ1-1; TRBD1 matches at 7 bases. The germline V gene has CDR1 SQVTM and CDR2 ANQGSEA. V lost 4 bases to trimming and J lost 5 bases; unmatched junction nucleotides: 10. The CDR3 is 14 residues long. The CDR3 sequence: CSVVTHRGRTEAFF. The CDR3 DNA reads as TGCAGCGTTGTAACTCACAGGGGCCGGACTGAAGCTTTCTTT.

The chain joins TRBV7-6 to TRBJ2-6; D gene ambiguous. CDR3 length: 17 amino acids. Germline CDR1 and CDR2: SGHVS and FNYEAQ. Trimming shortened V by 1 base and J by 0 bases, and 10 bases separated the two germline ends. CDR3 residues: CASSLGVGDSGANVLTF. DNA of the CDR3: TGTGCCAGCAGCTTAGGGGTTGGGGACTCTGGGGCCAACGTCCTGACTTTC.

The rearrangement links TRBV11-2 to TRBJ2-2; D possibly corresponds to TRBD1 (5 bases). This CDR3 is 16 amino acids long. CDR1 and CDR2 (germline): SGHAT, FQNNGV. V was pared by 5 bases and J by 0 bases, with 13 bases between. This chain's CDR3 is CASSPRTRPNTGELFF. CDR3 nucleotide sequence: TGTGCCAGCAGCCCGAGGACAAGGCCGAACACCGGGGAGCTGTTTTTT.

The genes are TRBV19 and TRBJ2-7, with 8 positions matching TRBD1. The CDR3 is 17 residues long. With V trimmed by 1 base and J by 4 bases, 12 bases remained unmatched. The germline V gene has CDR1 LNHDA and CDR2 SQIVND (reference sequence). Here the CDR3 reads CASSIAVAGTGPYEQYF. The CDR3 nucleotides read TGTGCCAGTAGTATAGCCGTGGCCGGGACAGGACCTTACGAGCAGTACTTC.

The chain joins TRBV7-3 to TRBJ2-1; 8 bases line up with TRBD1. This CDR3 has 16 residues. The germline gives CDR1 SGHTA, CDR2 FQGTGA. J was trimmed by 6 bases and V by 5 bases; bases with no gene match: 12. CDR3: CASSTKGTGPSNEQFF. CDR3 in DNA: TGTGCCAGCAGCACAAAGGGGACAGGTCCCTCCAATGAGCAGTTCTTC.

J is TRBJ2-7 and V is TRBV29-1, with 8 bases matching TRBD1. V lost 1 base to trimming and J lost 5 bases; unmatched junction nucleotides: 7. This CDR3 comprises 14 residues. Germline V CDR1 and CDR2: SQVTM, ANQGSEA. This chain's CDR3 is CSVEGQGAVNEQYF. CDR3 nucleotides: TGCAGCGTTGAAGGGCAGGGGGCGGTAAACGAGCAGTACTTC.

This chain links TRBV28 with TRBJ2-1; D gene unclear. The CDR3 spans 11 residues. Trimming left V 5 bases short and J 9 bases short, with 8 bases between. Per germline, CDR1 MDHEN and CDR2 SYDVKM. The CDR3 protein is CASSLTFEQFF. The CDR3 region has the DNA TGTGCCAGCAGTCTGACATTTGAGCAGTTCTTC.

V gene TRBV19 combines with J gene TRBJ1-5; D possibly corresponds to TRBD1 (6 bases). V shed 1 base and J shed 0 bases, with 10 bases lying between them. The CDR3 is made up of 16 amino acids. Per the germline V gene, CDR1 is LNHDA and CDR2 is SQIVND (reference sequence). Here the CDR3 DNA reads TGTGCCAGTAGTATAGTTGGCAGGGGTAGCAATCAGCCCCAGCATTTT. This encodes CASSIVGRGSNQPQHF.

The genes are TRBV29-1 and TRBJ2-7; TRBD2 might be the D (5 bases). This CDR3 is 13 amino acids long. In germline, CDR1 is SQVTM, CDR2 ANQGSEA. Trimming pared 7 bases from V and 6 bases from J, leaving 19 bases between. CDR3 sequence reads: CSGIAREGGEQYF. The CDR3 DNA is TGCAGCGGCATTGCCAGAGAAGGAGGCGAGCAGTACTTC.

This clone was found once. V and J are TRBV6-5 and TRBJ1-2, with TRBD1 matching over 7 bases. The CDR3 runs to 13 residues. With 0 bases clipped from V and 7 bases from J, the junction kept 2 bases outside the gene matches. CDR1 is MNHEY and CDR2 is SVGAGI in the germline V gene. CDR3 loop: CASSYSAGGGYTF. CDR3 DNA: TGTGCCAGCAGTTACTCGGCAGGGGGTGGCTACACCTTC.